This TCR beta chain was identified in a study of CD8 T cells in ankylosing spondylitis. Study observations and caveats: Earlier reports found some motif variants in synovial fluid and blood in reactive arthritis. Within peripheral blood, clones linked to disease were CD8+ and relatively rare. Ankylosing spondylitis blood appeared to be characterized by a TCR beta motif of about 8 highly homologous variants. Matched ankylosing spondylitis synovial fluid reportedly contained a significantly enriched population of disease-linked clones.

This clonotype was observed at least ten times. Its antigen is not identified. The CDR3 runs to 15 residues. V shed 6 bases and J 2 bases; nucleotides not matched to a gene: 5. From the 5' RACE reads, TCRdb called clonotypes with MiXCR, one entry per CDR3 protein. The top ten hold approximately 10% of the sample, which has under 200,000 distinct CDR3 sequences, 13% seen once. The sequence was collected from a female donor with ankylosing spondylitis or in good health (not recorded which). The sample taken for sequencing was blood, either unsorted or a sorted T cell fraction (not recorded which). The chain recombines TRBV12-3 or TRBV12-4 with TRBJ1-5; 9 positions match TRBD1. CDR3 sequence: CASSFDRGGNQPQHF. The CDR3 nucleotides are TGTGCCAGCAGCTTTGACAGGGGGGGCAATCAGCCCCAGCATTTT.